The entry below describes one TCR beta chain. Its antigen is as yet unknown. Its ends do not fully match the called genes, so a read error is possible. Germline lookup yields CDR1 SEHNR and CDR2 FQNEAQ (reference sequence). The CDR3 length is 14 residues. Data came from immunoSEQ multiplex PCR; TCRdb stores just in-frame clones and leaves some out. The sample includes some 48,000 clones, about 79% of them seen just once. This sample was included in a study of OX40 agonist ivuxolimab in advanced cancers. Study-wide results and limits: CD4+ and CD8+ blood T cells expanded clonally by week 6 at 0.1 to 3.0 mg/kg. Averaged across samples, CD8+ T cells carried more expanded clones than CD4+ did. Antigen specificity remained undetermined for the expanded peripheral T cells.

This clonotype originated in an adult with an advanced solid tumor such as melanoma, head and neck, liver or kidney cancer. The sequenced sample was CD4+ or CD8+ T cells sorted from blood, obtained in a trial of the OX40 agonist ivuxolimab. This sequence joins TRBV7-9 and TRBJ2-5, with D perhaps TRBD2 (6 bases). CDR3 region: CASSWGTGREAQYF. The CDR3 nucleotides are TGTGCCAGCAGCTGGGGGACTGGAAGAGAGGCCCAGTACTTC. The variable domain in full, with the rest retrieved from reference TRBV7-9 and TRBJ2-5, is DTGVSQNPRHKITKRGQNVTFRCDPISEHNRLYWYRQTLGQGPEFLTYFQNEAQLEKSRLLSDRFSAERPKGSFSTLEIQRTEQGDSAMYLCASSWGTGREAQYFGPGTRLLVL.